The sequence of this T cell receptor beta chain was determined in a study of CD8+CD57+ T cells in acquired aplastic anemia. Study-level information: Yields of DNA that came from sorted CD4+ and CD8+ cells averaged approximately 3.5 ug.

Broader study findings: The study identified twenty-nine CD8+ CDR3 sequences shared by patients and controls.

This clonotype occurred many times. The antigen remains undetermined. The CDR3 has 15 residues. Germline V gene data show CDR1 as SGHRS and CDR2 as YFSETQ. Trimming left V 0 bases short and J 6 bases short, with 14 bases between. Genomic DNA, the template, was used for profiling of the TCR beta VDJ and CDR3. TCRdb re-called the reads through MiXCR, storing one row per CDR3 protein. The sample lists 150,000 to 200,000 distinct CDR3 sequences; just over 45% were seen once. The chain is built from TRBV5-1 and TRBJ2-3, with D tentatively TRBD2 (6 bases). The receptor's source is a human donor in good health. Sequenced input: sorted CD4+, CD8+, or CD8+CD57+ T cells (not recorded which) from PBMCs. The CDR3 region is CASSLGAGSRDTQYF. The CDR3 coding sequence is TGCGCCAGCAGCTTGGGGGCGGGGAGCCGTGATACGCAGTATTTT.